These 17 T cell receptor beta chains share one sample of origin, sequenced in a study of technical replicates of blood from a handful of donors. The assay was immunoSEQ multiplex PCR, and TCRdb's table has in-frame clones only and misses some. Of 65,000 to 85,000 clones listed, nearly 98% are singletons. The sequenced sample consisted of T cells isolated from PBMCs. Receptors were obtained from a human donor in good health.

The chain recombines TRBV7-6 with TRBJ2-3, with TRBD1 identical over 9 bases. With V trimmed by 1 base and J by 3 bases, 2 bases remained unmatched. Germline CDR1 and CDR2: SGHVS and FNYEAQ. The CDR3 is 15 residues long. The CDR3 here is CASSLGTGATDTQYF. The CDR3 bases are TGTGCCAGCAGCTTAGGGACAGGGGCAACAGATACGCAGTATTTT.

This clone was seen just once. The chain couples TRBV7-9 to TRBJ1-4, with TRBD1 matching 7 bases. CDR3 length equals 15 residues. V gave up 4 bases and J gave up 8 bases; unmatched junction bases: 10. CDR1 and CDR2 (germline): SEHNR, FQNEAQ (reference sequence). The CDR3 spells CASSSPRDRREKLFF. For the CDR3, the DNA is TGTGCCAGCAGCTCGCCCCGGGACAGACGCGAAAAACTGTTTTTT.

The rearrangement joins TRBV7-9 to TRBJ2-5, with a weak D call TRBD1 (5 bases). The CDR3 has 14 amino acids. Germline assignment: CDR1 SEHNR and CDR2 FQNEAQ (reference sequence). Trimming left V 1 base short and J 2 bases short, with 8 bases between. In DNA, the CDR3 is TGTGCCAGCAGCTTAGAGAAGGGGCAAGAGACCCAGTACTTC. This codes for CASSLEKGQETQYF.

The chain recombines TRBV4-1 with TRBJ1-2; 10 positions match TRBD1. With 5 bases clipped from V and 2 bases from J, the junction kept 5 bases outside the gene matches. The CDR3 length is 15 residues. From germline, CDR1 is MGHRA and CDR2 YSYEKL. The CDR3 region has the DNA TGCGCCAGCAGCGGACGGGACAGGGGCAACTATGGCTACACCTTC. Protein sequence: CASSGRDRGNYGYTF.

The rearrangement links TRBV6-5 to TRBJ2-5; 12 nucleotides align to TRBD2. V was pared by 6 bases and J by 5 bases, with 7 bases of the junction left unmatched. The CDR3 runs 15 residues. CDR1 is MNHEY and CDR2 is SVGAGI in the germline V gene. CDR3 bases: TGTGCCAGCAGATCCCCCGGGACTAGCGGGGAGACCCAGTACTTC. Encoded protein: CASRSPGTSGETQYF.

CDR3 loop: CASSFGQGGSPLHF. In nucleotides, the CDR3 is TGTGCCAGCAGTTTCGGACAGGGGGGCTCACCCCTCCACTTT. The J gene is TRBJ1-6, the V gene TRBV27; TRBD1 agrees at 10 bases. Germline trimming cut 3 bases from V and 10 bases from J; bases unmatched to any gene: 3. CDR1 and CDR2 (germline): MNHEY, SMNVEV (reference sequence). The CDR3 sequence is 14 residues long.

J is TRBJ2-7 and V is TRBV9, with a weak D call TRBD2 (6 bases). V dropped 3 bases and J dropped 7 bases, with 26 bases sitting between them. The CDR3 spans 17 residues. Germline V gene lookup returns CDR1 SGDLS and CDR2 YYNGEE. The CDR3: CASSAVRTTLRIEEQYF. CDR3 DNA sequence: TGTGCCAGCAGCGCCGTACGGACTACCCTACGTATCGAAGAGCAGTACTTC.

The chain couples TRBV4-2 to TRBJ1-5, with unresolved D. The CDR3 totals 15 residues. Trimming left V 0 bases short and J 3 bases short, with 9 bases between. CDR1 is LGHNA, CDR2 YNFKEQ, per germline. The CDR3 nucleotides are TGTGCCAGCAGCCAAGATAGAGGGAACAATCAGCCCCAGCATTTT. Translated, it gives CASSQDRGNNQPQHF.

This chain joins TRBV30 and TRBJ2-3; no reliable D call. With 0 bases removed from V and 5 bases from J, the gap between germline ends came to 6 bases. Germline CDR1 is GTSNPN and CDR2 is SVGIG (reference sequence). The length of the CDR3 is 12 residues. The CDR3 is CAWSVLGDTQYF. The CDR3 DNA sequence: TGTGCCTGGAGTGTACTCGGAGATACGCAGTATTTT.

This clone was seen once. This chain connects TRBV6-5 to TRBJ1-2; D is unresolved. Trimming removed 8 bases from V and 0 bases from J, with 13 bases in between. Germline CDR1 is MNHEY and CDR2 is SVGAGI. The CDR3 is 14 amino acids. The CDR3 sequence: CASFSQNTNYGYTF. DNA for the CDR3: TGTGCCAGCTTTTCACAGAATACTAACTATGGCTACACCTTC.

The chain is built from TRBV28 and TRBJ2-2; TRBD1 agrees at 10 bases. After removal of 3 bases from V and 5 bases from J, the junction contained 3 bases not matched to a gene. Per germline, CDR1 MDHEN and CDR2 SYDVKM. This CDR3 spans 15 amino acids. CDR3 amino acids: CASSLEDRGTGELFF. The CDR3 coding sequence is TGTGCCAGCAGTTTGGAGGACAGGGGGACCGGGGAGCTGTTTTTT.

The chain couples TRBV6-5 to TRBJ2-7; 7 bases match TRBD2. V lost 5 bases and J lost 2; bases outside the gene matches: 6. In germline, CDR1 is MNHEY, CDR2 SVGAGI. This CDR3 has 14 amino acids. The CDR3 nucleotides read TGTGCCAGCAGTCCCTCCGGGAGGCCCTACGAGCAGTACTTC. Its translation: CASSPSGRPYEQYF.

The genes are TRBV28 and TRBJ2-7; the match to TRBD1 covers 9 bases. This CDR3 is built from 13 residues. Germline V gene sequence: CDR1 MDHEN, CDR2 SYDVKM. V shed 9 bases, J shed 6 bases, and the junction held 9 bases outside the gene matches. The CDR3 DNA sequence: TGTGCCAGTCACAGGGGGCAATTACGCGAGCAGTACTTC. Translating it yields CASHRGQLREQYF.

The chain recombines TRBV15 with TRBJ2-2; possibly TRBD2 for D (5 bases). Germline values: CDR1 LNHNV, CDR2 YYDKDF (reference sequence). V was clipped by 9 bases and J by 3 bases, with 11 bases between them. The CDR3 is made up of 13 amino acids. DNA for the CDR3: TGTGCCACTGAACGGGGTGACACCGGGGAGCTGTTTTTT. As protein: CATERGDTGELFF.

V gene TRBV19 combines with J gene TRBJ1-5; D gene uncertain. The CDR3 spans 11 residues. Trimming pared 2 bases from V and 11 bases from J, leaving 7 bases between. Germline lookup yields CDR1 LNHDA and CDR2 SQIVND (reference sequence). The CDR3 DNA reads as TGTGCCAGTAGTATACCCCGGGCCCAGCATTTT. This gives the protein CASSIPRAQHF.

V and J are TRBV7-2 and TRBJ2-1; D may be TRBD2 (6 bases). The V end was cut by 3 bases, the J end by 8 bases, with 14 bases between. CDR1 and CDR2 from the germline V gene are SGHTA and FQGNSA. This CDR3 spans 14 amino acids. The CDR3 bases are TGTGCCAGCAGCTTCCGGGGGAGCGTTGATGAGCAGTTCTTC. Its translation is CASSFRGSVDEQFF.

The genes are TRBV19 and TRBJ2-6, with unresolved D. The length of the CDR3 is 17 residues. The V end lost 1 base, the J end lost 0 bases, and 10 bases lay between the germline ends. Looked up from germline, CDR1 is LNHDA and CDR2 is SQIVND (reference sequence). The CDR3 sequence is CASSIVRQHSGANVLTF. The CDR3 DNA sequence: TGTGCCAGTAGTATAGTGAGGCAGCACTCTGGGGCCAACGTCCTGACTTTC.